This T cell receptor (beta chain) was sequenced during a study of T cell repertoires in cytomegalovirus infection. TCRdb analysed the reads with MiXCR anew, one entry per CDR3 protein. This table has some 480,000 distinct CDR3 sequences, roughly 34% appearing once. The CDR3 runs to 17 residues. V was clipped by 5 bases and J by 6 bases; unmatched bases: 13. CDR1 and CDR2 from the germline V gene are SGHDT and YYEEEE. A word on this clonotype: Its antigen is currently unknown.

Study-level results: Summed public TCR beta family frequency identified CMV carriers bearing the relevant HLA. The ex vivo response was dominated by HLA-C-restricted CMV-specific TCR beta clonotypes.

The chain has TRBV5-6 and TRBJ2-1, with 11 bases that match TRBD2. The receptor was isolated from a human donor in good health (CMV status not recorded). Some clones in this sample may be carry-over from other donors' samples. The sample was cultured PBMCs, taken from culture after CMV antigen stimulation. CDR3 bases: TGTGCCAGCAGGGTGACTAGCGGGAAGACAAACTTCAATGAGCAGTTCTTC. This codes for CASRVTSGKTNFNEQFF.